Listed below are T cell receptor beta chains from one sample, sequenced in a study of radiation and T cells in renal cell carcinoma. Assay: immunoSEQ multiplex PCR; the TCRdb copy retains only in-frame clones and omits some. The repertoire holds about 49,000 clones, 83% seen once, with around 29% in the top ten. Sequencing was performed on blood, taken from a patient whose treatment included radiotherapy and nephrectomy. The receptors originated from an older woman with renal cell carcinoma. Both conserved end residues are part of each CDR3. Fields, in order: CDR3 protein, CDR3 length, D gene, J gene, V gene. The D gene is left open where the match is weak.

CASKAGTVTGELFF 14 . TRBJ2-2 TRBV7-9
CASSRRQRNNEQFF 14 . TRBJ2-1 TRBV7-2
CASRGRGTETQYF 13 . TRBJ2-5 TRBV6-1
CASHPEGNYGYTF 13 . TRBJ1-2 TRBV19
CASSLQGAGTEAFF 14 TRBD1 TRBJ1-1 TRBV27
CASSPLGGEQFF 12 . TRBJ2-1 TRBV19
CASRQGSGVWDTQYF 15 . TRBJ2-3 TRBV6-5
CASSPKGPKGGYTF 14 . TRBJ1-2 TRBV19
CASSFGQGTYEQYF 14 TRBD1 TRBJ2-7 TRBV2
CASSLQGSPRSYTF 14 . TRBJ1-2 TRBV5-6
CAISSGPNTGELFF 14 . TRBJ2-2 TRBV10-3
CSADISYEQYF 11 . TRBJ2-7 TRBV20-1
CASSSAGQLSDTQYF 15 . TRBJ2-3 TRBV5-1
CASSSTLTGQNTGELFF 17 . TRBJ2-2 TRBV7-9
CASSQVGAGAADTQYF 16 TRBD2 TRBJ2-3 TRBV4-3
CASSLRRTSGGRGVTDTQYF 20 TRBD2 TRBJ2-3 TRBV7-8
CASSQGTGATYGYTF 15 TRBD1 TRBJ1-2 TRBV4-1
CASSSRQGPDTQYF 14 . TRBJ2-3 TRBV5-1
CASSLKVLRMMYQETQYF 18 . TRBJ2-5 TRBV7-9
CASSQVMAGGSYNEQFF 17 TRBD2 TRBJ2-1 TRBV4-2
CASSRTSGGLSYNEQFF 17 TRBD2 TRBJ2-1 TRBV5-1
CASSGGQGAQYF 12 TRBD1 TRBJ2-5 TRBV19
CASSSVLDSPLHF 13 . TRBJ1-6 TRBV5-1
CASSYRGSNTEAFF 14 TRBD1 TRBJ1-1 TRBV5-1